Presented here are 20 T cell receptor beta chains from one specimen sequenced in a study of blood T cells in healthy people across ages. Next came a second PCR, run for about 7 to 12 cycles, which used a sample-barcoded 5' primer along with a J-beta primer mix. TCRdb re-called the 5' RACE reads with MiXCR, one entry per CDR3 protein. Of about 1.4 million distinct CDR3 sequences listed, approximately 60% were seen once; the top ten hold approximately 7%. Sequences were obtained from blood. These receptors all stem from a man between 18 and 29 years old in good health.

The chain links TRBV6-1 to TRBJ2-1; 8 bases agree with TRBD2. V gave up 1 base and J gave up 4 bases; unmatched junction bases: 12. This CDR3 comprises 18 residues. Germline V gene data show CDR1 as MNHNS and CDR2 as SASEGT. CDR3 amino acids: CASSEEPWGSGVYNEQFF. Here the CDR3 DNA reads TGTGCCAGCAGTGAAGAGCCTTGGGGTAGCGGGGTTTACAATGAGCAGTTCTTC.

The chain couples TRBV9 to TRBJ2-2; 11 bases line up with TRBD2. The CDR3 is made up of 17 amino acids. V lost 2 bases, J lost 2 bases, and 5 bases stayed unmatched. Germline values: CDR1 SGDLS, CDR2 YYNGEE. CDR3 loop: CASSVGTSGINTGELFF. The CDR3 DNA is TGTGCCAGCAGCGTGGGGACTAGCGGTATTAACACCGGGGAGCTGTTTTTT.

This chain connects TRBV20-1 to TRBJ2-2, with D possibly TRBD1 on 6 matching bases. CDR3 length equals 16 residues. V was cut by 0 bases and J by 2 bases, with 13 bases left in between. Germline V lookup: CDR1 DFQATT, CDR2 SNEGSKA (reference sequence). CDR3 in amino acids: CSARDFGQSNTGELFF. The CDR3 nucleotides are TGCAGTGCTAGAGATTTTGGACAGAGTAACACCGGGGAGCTGTTTTTT.

This chain connects TRBV4-3 to TRBJ2-3, with 10 bases identical to TRBD1. This CDR3 has 18 amino acids. Germline assignment: CDR1 LGHNA and CDR2 YSLEER. Germline trimming cut 1 base from V and 5 bases from J; bases unmatched to any gene: 12. The chain's CDR3 is CASSQGVVATGGGDTQYF. Written as DNA, the CDR3 is TGCGCCAGCAGCCAAGGCGTCGTGGCGACAGGGGGCGGAGATACGCAGTATTTT.

To note about this clonotype: A much larger clone lies one base from this, so it may be a read error. The V gene is TRBV20-1, the J gene TRBJ1-1; D is unclear. The CDR3 has 10 amino acids. CDR1 DFQATT and CDR2 SNEGSKA come from the germline V gene (reference sequence). V dropped 5 bases and J dropped 3 bases, with 4 bases sitting between them. CDR3 sequence: CSAWDTEAFF. The CDR3 coding sequence is TGCAGTGCTTGGGACACTGAAGCTTTCTTT.

The chain is built from TRBV6-5 and TRBJ1-1, with a tentative D call TRBD1 (6 bases). Germline V gene sequence: CDR1 MNHEY, CDR2 SVGAGI. The CDR3 is made up of 14 amino acids. Trimming stripped 6 bases from V and 6 bases from J, with 17 bases between. The CDR3 sequence is CASSLLGGRAEAFF. In DNA, the CDR3 is TGTGCCAGCAGCCTACTAGGGGGTAGGGCTGAAGCTTTCTTT.

This clonotype was recorded a few times. V is TRBV7-2 and J is TRBJ2-7; D gene ambiguous. V gave up 0 bases and J gave up 6 bases, with 15 bases separating them. The length of the CDR3 is 15 residues. Germline V gene data show CDR1 as SGHTA and CDR2 as FQGNSA. CDR3 nucleotides: TGTGCCAGCAGCTTAGCAGGCCAGGTTAACCCCGAGCAGTACTTC. It translates to CASSLAGQVNPEQYF. Full variable domain (missing parts from reference TRBV7-2 and TRBJ2-7): GAGVSQSPSNKVTEKGKDVELRCDPISGHTALYWYRQSLGQGLEFLIYFQGNSAPDKSGLPSDRFSAERTGGSVSTLTIQRTQQEDSAVYLCASSLAGQVNPEQYFGPGTRLTVT.

The genes are TRBV6-1 and TRBJ2-1; 7 bases agree with TRBD2. CDR1 and CDR2 (germline): MNHNS, SASEGT. The CDR3 is 13 amino acids. J gave up 5 bases and V 11 bases, and 9 bases lay outside the gene matches. The CDR3 nucleotides read TGTGCCCCTTCGCGGCGGGGGAACAATGAGCAGTTCTTC. It translates to CAPSRRGNNEQFF.

This clonotype was recorded a few times. V gene TRBV6-2 or TRBV6-3 combines with J gene TRBJ1-1; the D gene is possibly TRBD1 (5 bases). The CDR3 sequence is 13 residues long. V gave up 6 bases and J gave up 7 bases, with 15 bases separating them. Germline CDR1 and CDR2: MNHEY and SVGEGT. The CDR3 here is CASSPRTPHEAFF. Here the CDR3 DNA reads TGTGCCAGCAGCCCGAGGACACCCCATGAAGCTTTCTTT.

This clonotype was found many times. The V call is TRBV5-1, the J call TRBJ2-2; 8 bases line up with TRBD1. The CDR3 contains 17 residues. Germline assignment: CDR1 SGHRS and CDR2 YFSETQ. With V trimmed by 0 bases and J by 5 bases, 9 bases remained unmatched. The CDR3 nucleotides read TGCGCCAGCAGCTTGGCCCCGGGACAGGAGAGAACCGGGGAGCTGTTTTTT. Its protein is CASSLAPGQERTGELFF. Based on the CDR3 plus reference TRBV5-1 and TRBJ2-2, the full variable domain is KAGVTQTPRYLIKTRGQQVTLSCSPISGHRSVSWYQQTPGQGLQFLFEYFSETQRNKGNFPGRFSGRQFSNSRSEMNVSTLELGDSALYLCASSLAPGQERTGELFFGEGSRLTVL.

This chain connects TRBV11-2 to TRBJ2-3; D remains ambiguous. Trimming took 3 bases from V and 5 from J, leaving 15 bases between them. From germline, CDR1 is SGHAT and CDR2 FQNNGV. The CDR3 extends over 15 amino acids. CDR3: CASSFMALKGDTQYF. CDR3 nucleotides: TGTGCCAGCAGCTTTATGGCGTTAAAGGGAGATACGCAGTATTTT.

This clonotype was counted only a few times. V usage is TRBV25-1 and J usage is TRBJ2-5; D is uncertain. The CDR3 covers 12 residues. Deletions cut 7 bases from V and 5 bases from J, with 11 bases between. Germline assignment: CDR1 MGHDK and CDR2 SYGVNS. CDR3 in DNA: TGTGCCAGCAATAGGGCGCGGGAGACCCAGTACTTC. Protein product: CASNRARETQYF.

The chain carries TRBV3-1 and TRBJ1-1, with 7 bases matching TRBD1. The germline V gene has CDR1 LGHDT and CDR2 YNNKEL (reference sequence). CDR3 length: 13 residues. J was trimmed by 4 bases and V by 5 bases; bases with no gene match: 4. The CDR3 DNA sequence: TGTGCCAGCAGCTCCAAGGGGGCCACTGAAGCTTTCTTT. This codes for CASSSKGATEAFF.

This clonotype was seen a handful of times. The rearrangement links TRBV20-1 to TRBJ1-6; unclear D gene. Germline V gives CDR1 DFQATT, CDR2 SNEGSKA (reference sequence). Trimming pared 5 bases from V and 10 bases from J, leaving 3 bases between. The CDR3 has 9 amino acids. CDR3 amino acids: CSAASPLHF. The DNA of the CDR3 is TGCAGTGCTGCCTCACCCCTCCACTTT.

The chain is built from TRBV18 and TRBJ2-7, with D possibly TRBD2 on 6 matching bases. Per the germline V gene, CDR1 is KGHSH and CDR2 is LQKENI. Trimming left V 1 base short and J 7 bases short, with 14 bases between. This CDR3 has 14 amino acids. CDR3 nucleotide sequence: TGTGCCAGCTCACCACTATCGGGAGTAAAAGAGCAGTACTTC. This sequence encodes CASSPLSGVKEQYF. The full variable domain, completed using reference TRBV18 and TRBJ2-7, is NAGVMQNPRHLVRRRGQEARLRCSPMKGHSHVYWYRQLPEEGLKFMVYLQKENIIDESGMPKERFSAEFPKEGPSILRIQQVVRGDSAAYFCASSPLSGVKEQYFGPGTRLTVT.

V gene TRBV15 combines with J gene TRBJ2-3, with a possible D match to TRBD1 (6 bases). V lost 0 bases, J lost 6 bases, and 13 bases lay in between. Germline-derived CDR1 and CDR2 are LNHNV and YYDKDF (reference sequence). CDR3 length equals 15 residues. CDR3 protein: CATSREGAHGDTQYF. In DNA form, the CDR3 reads TGTGCCACCAGCAGAGAGGGGGCGCATGGGGATACGCAGTATTTT.

This chain uses TRBV4-1 with TRBJ2-5; 7 bases fit TRBD1. Germline assignment: CDR1 MGHRA and CDR2 YSYEKL. V was clipped by 1 base and J by 5 bases; unmatched bases: 10. The CDR3 contains 16 residues. The CDR3 DNA is TGCGCCAGCAGCCAAGGGGACCGACAGGGTTGGGAGACCCAGTACTTC. This translates into CASSQGDRQGWETQYF.

This sequence joins TRBV18 and TRBJ1-1; D gene unclear. The length of the CDR3 is 13 residues. Trimming shortened V by 5 bases and J by 0 bases, and 7 bases separated the two germline ends. The germline gives CDR1 KGHSH, CDR2 LQKENI. Here the CDR3 reads CASSAEMNTEAFF. CDR3 bases: TGTGCCAGCTCAGCGGAAATGAACACTGAAGCTTTCTTT.

The V and J genes are TRBV5-1 and TRBJ2-5, with TRBD2 identical over 8 bases. Germline loops: CDR1 SGHRS, CDR2 YFSETQ. Germline trimming cut 4 bases from V and 1 base from J; bases unmatched to any gene: 6. This CDR3 is 15 amino acids long. The CDR3 sequence: CASSGSGGVQETQYF. Here the CDR3 DNA reads TGCGCCAGCAGCGGGAGCGGGGGAGTCCAAGAGACCCAGTACTTC.

This clonotype was counted a single time. The chain couples TRBV25-1 to TRBJ1-6; the D gene is possibly TRBD1 (5 bases). Trimming shortened V by 8 bases and J by 16 bases, and 21 bases separated the two germline ends. This CDR3 spans 13 amino acids. Germline V CDR1 and CDR2: MGHDK, SYGVNS. CDR3 bases: TGTGCCAGCGGTTCCCGGGGGGATGGGGCACTCCACTTT. It is translated as CASGSRGDGALHF. The whole variable domain, remainder taken from reference TRBV25-1 and TRBJ1-6, is EADIYQTPRYLVIGTGKKITLECSQTMGHDKMYWYQQDPGMELHLIHYSYGVNSTEKGDLSSESTVSRIRTEHFPLTLESARPSHTSQYLCASGSRGDGALHFGNGTRLTVT.